Sequencing of this T cell receptor beta chain was carried out in a study of T cells in localized non-small cell lung cancer. The repertoire was sequenced with immunoSEQ multiplex PCR; TCRdb's copy has only in-frame clones and lacks some. The top ten clones hold 4.2% of a sample with more than 30,000 clones, roughly 86% of them seen once. Note on this clone: Other nucleotide sequences from this sample produce the same CDR3.

V was shortened by 3 bases and J by 2 bases, with 11 bases between the two germline ends. Germline V gives CDR1 LNHDA, CDR2 SQIVND (reference sequence). The CDR3 contains 15 residues. The chain couples TRBV19 to TRBJ1-5; TRBD1 is a possible D gene (5 bases). The sample here was peripheral blood mononuclear cells, taken before any cancer treatment. The clonotype was recovered from a woman aged 40-70 years with stage III lung adenocarcinoma. CDR3 in DNA: TGTGCCAGTAGTATTGGGGGTGGCGGCAATCAGCCCCAGCATTTT. This translates into CASSIGGGGNQPQHF.